These T cell receptor beta chains were read from a single sample in a study of blood T cell repertoires in COVID-19. The assay was immunoSEQ multiplex PCR, and TCRdb's table has in-frame clones only and misses some. This table holds 100,000 or so clones, 80% to 90% found once. The sample taken for sequencing was peripheral blood. The receptors were sampled from a human donor in a cohort sampled during active COVID-19. Both conserved end residues are part of each CDR3. D genes are given only for firm matches. Clone size is stated in some rows and not others, as once, few, many or a class when expanded.

>TRBD2|TRBV4-2|few|TRBJ2-5|16
CASSQGGLAAQETQYF
TGTGCCAGCAGCCAAGGAGGACTAGCGGCACAAGAGACCCAGTACTTC
>TRBD1|TRBV28|-|TRBJ1-2|15
CASSSLGQGAYGYTF
TGTGCCAGCAGTTCACTCGGACAGGGGGCCTATGGCTACACCTTC
>-|TRBV11-2|once|TRBJ2-5|12
CASSLQVATQYF
TGTGCCAGCAGCTTGCAGGTCGCGACCCAGTACTTC
>TRBD2|TRBV2|once|TRBJ2-2|16
CASSEIGGASAGELFF
TGTGCCAGCAGTGAAATCGGGGGGGCCAGCGCCGGGGAGCTGTTTTTT
>TRBD1|TRBV7-9|-|TRBJ2-7|16
CASSSWDRGGIYEQYF
TGTGCCAGCAGCTCCTGGGACAGGGGCGGTATTTACGAGCAGTACTTC
>-|TRBV27|-|TRBJ1-1|12
CASSLLQGEAFF
TGTGCCAGCAGTTTATTGCAGGGTGAAGCTTTCTTT
>TRBD1|TRBV28|-|TRBJ2-3|17
CASSSFRGQGFADTQYF
TGTGCCAGCAGTTCCTTTCGAGGACAGGGGTTTGCAGATACGCAGTATTTT
>TRBD1|TRBV3-1/TRBV3-2|-|TRBJ1-2|14
CASSPGQLNYGYTF
TGTGCCAGCAGCCCGGGACAGCTAAACTATGGCTACACCTTC
>TRBD1|TRBV10-3|-|TRBJ2-2|15
CAISPGQGPTGELFF
TGTGCCATCTCTCCGGGACAGGGCCCCACCGGGGAGCTGTTTTTT
>-|TRBV6-2/TRBV6-3|-|TRBJ1-4|16
CASSPLGRVMNEKLFF
TGTGCCAGCAGCCCCCTTGGCAGGGTGATGAATGAAAAACTGTTTTTT
>-|TRBV5-8|-|TRBJ1-5|15
CASSLDGGGDQPQHF
TGTGCCAGCAGCCTAGACGGTGGAGGGGATCAGCCCCAGCATTTT
>TRBD1|TRBV7-8|-|TRBJ1-5|15
CASVEGTAFNQPQHF
TGTGCCAGCGTGGAGGGGACAGCCTTCAATCAGCCCCAGCATTTT
>TRBD2|TRBV11-2|-|TRBJ2-3|16
CASSLEGLANTDTQYF
TGTGCCAGCAGCTTAGAGGGACTAGCGAACACAGATACGCAGTATTTT
>-|TRBV10-3|-|TRBJ1-2|14
CAITATEGLSGYTF
TGTGCCATCACCGCGACCGAGGGTCTAAGTGGCTACACCTTC
>-|TRBV6-2/TRBV6-3|-|TRBJ2-3|12
CASSRVTDTQYF
TGTGCCAGCAGTCGAGTCACAGATACGCAGTATTTT
>TRBD1|TRBV24-1|-|TRBJ2-3|14
CATSRQGAADTQYF
TGTGCCACCAGTCGACAGGGTGCGGCAGATACGCAGTATTTT
>TRBD1|TRBV28|-|TRBJ1-2|13
CASSLTGNYGYTF
TGTGCCAGCAGTCTGACAGGGAACTATGGCTACACCTTC
>-|TRBV6-5|-|TRBJ2-2|14
CASSRVPVGGELFF
TGTGCCAGCAGTCGGGTCCCCGTCGGCGGGGAGCTGTTTTTT
>-|TRBV4-1|-|TRBJ2-3|17
CASSQEGGGPGTDTQYF
TGCGCCAGCAGCCAAGAGGGAGGGGGTCCCGGCACAGATACGCAGTATTTT
>TRBD1|TRBV2|few|TRBJ2-7|13
CASSAGQTYEQYF
TGTGCCAGCAGTGCGGGACAGACCTACGAGCAGTACTTC
>TRBD1|TRBV2|-|TRBJ1-2|13
CASRSGTDYGYTF
TGTGCCAGCAGATCCGGGACAGACTATGGCTACACCTTC
>-|TRBV18|few|TRBJ1-1|15
CASSPPLGGDGEAFF
TGTGCCAGCTCACCACCCCTGGGGGGTGACGGGGAAGCTTTCTTT
>-|TRBV7-3|once|TRBJ1-1|14
CASSLAGPNTEAFF
TGTGCCAGCAGCTTAGCGGGACCGAACACTGAAGCTTTCTTT
>TRBD1|TRBV5-1|-|TRBJ1-5|15
CASSPGQGGNQPQHF
TGCGCCAGCAGCCCAGGACAGGGAGGCAATCAGCCCCAGCATTTT
>-|TRBV7-2|-|TRBJ2-7|12
CASSLYSYEQYF
TGTGCCAGCAGCTTATACTCCTACGAGCAGTACTTC
>-|TRBV11-2|-|TRBJ1-1|13
CASSLAGESEAFF
TGTGCCAGCAGCCTAGCTGGGGAGTCTGAAGCTTTCTTT
>-|TRBV9|-|TRBJ1-1|15
CASSPPGHQNTEAFF
TGTGCCAGCAGCCCCCCCGGACATCAGAACACTGAAGCTTTCTTT
>-|TRBV7-8|-|TRBJ1-3|15
CASSLAQGAGNTIYF
TGTGCCAGCAGCTTAGCGCAGGGCGCTGGAAACACCATATATTTT
>TRBD1|TRBV28|-|TRBJ1-3|17
CASRSGQGAFSGNTIYF
TGTGCCAGCAGATCCGGACAGGGCGCCTTCTCTGGAAACACCATATATTTT
>TRBD2|TRBV29-1|-|TRBJ2-1|14
CSAGKREVHNEQFF
TGCAGCGCCGGTAAGCGGGAGGTCCACAATGAGCAGTTCTTC
>-|TRBV4-3|-|TRBJ1-1|14
CASSQGSGRTEAFF
TGCGCCAGCAGCCAAGGATCCGGGAGGACTGAAGCTTTCTTT
>TRBD2|TRBV10-3|-|TRBJ2-2|15
CAISASSGRPGELFF
TGTGCCATCAGTGCGAGTAGCGGGAGACCCGGGGAGCTGTTTTTT
>TRBD1|TRBV4-3|-|TRBJ2-2|14
CASSQQGATGELFF
TGCGCCAGCAGCCAACAGGGGGCCACCGGGGAGCTGTTTTTT
>-|TRBV29-1|-|TRBJ2-1|10
CSVVANEQFF
TGCAGCGTTGTAGCTAATGAGCAGTTCTTC
>TRBD2|TRBV5-1|-|TRBJ2-5|16
CASSLPQAGVGETQYF
TGCGCCAGCAGCTTGCCACAAGCGGGAGTGGGGGAGACCCAGTACTTC
>TRBD1|TRBV5-8|-|TRBJ1-4|15
CASSLMGQGGEKLFF
TGTGCCAGCAGCTTGATGGGACAGGGAGGAGAAAAACTGTTTTTT
>TRBD2|TRBV3-1/TRBV3-2|-|TRBJ2-2|15
CASRLGLAGSGELFF
TGTGCCAGCAGGCTTGGACTAGCTGGCTCCGGGGAGCTGTTTTTT
>TRBD1|TRBV7-6|-|TRBJ1-3|16
CASSLSPTGSGNTIYF
TGTGCCAGCAGCTTATCTCCGACAGGGTCTGGAAACACCATATATTTT
>-|TRBV6-1|-|TRBJ2-2|14
CASSERRAGGELFF
TGTGCCAGCAGTGAACGCAGGGCCGGCGGGGAGCTGTTTTTT
>-|TRBV9|-|TRBJ2-2|13
CASSAGLTGELFF
TGTGCCAGCAGCGCCGGTTTAACCGGGGAGCTGTTTTTT
>-|TRBV5-1|-|TRBJ2-2|15
CASRSRDFGTGELFF
TGCGCCAGCAGATCCCGGGACTTTGGCACCGGGGAGCTGTTTTTT
>-|TRBV14|-|TRBJ1-1|11
CASSFRQVAFF
TGTGCCAGCAGCTTTAGACAGGTGGCTTTCTTT
>TRBD1|TRBV19|-|TRBJ1-5|15
CATQGSQGSNQPQHF
TGTGCCACACAGGGGAGCCAAGGTAGCAATCAGCCCCAGCATTTT
>TRBD1|TRBV12-5|-|TRBJ2-1|15
CASGLVGTGENEQFF
TGTGCTAGTGGTTTGGTTGGGACAGGCGAAAATGAGCAGTTCTTC
>TRBD2|TRBV4-3|once|TRBJ2-7|13
CASSQDLAGGKYF
TGCGCCAGCAGCCAAGATCTAGCGGGGGGGAAGTACTTC